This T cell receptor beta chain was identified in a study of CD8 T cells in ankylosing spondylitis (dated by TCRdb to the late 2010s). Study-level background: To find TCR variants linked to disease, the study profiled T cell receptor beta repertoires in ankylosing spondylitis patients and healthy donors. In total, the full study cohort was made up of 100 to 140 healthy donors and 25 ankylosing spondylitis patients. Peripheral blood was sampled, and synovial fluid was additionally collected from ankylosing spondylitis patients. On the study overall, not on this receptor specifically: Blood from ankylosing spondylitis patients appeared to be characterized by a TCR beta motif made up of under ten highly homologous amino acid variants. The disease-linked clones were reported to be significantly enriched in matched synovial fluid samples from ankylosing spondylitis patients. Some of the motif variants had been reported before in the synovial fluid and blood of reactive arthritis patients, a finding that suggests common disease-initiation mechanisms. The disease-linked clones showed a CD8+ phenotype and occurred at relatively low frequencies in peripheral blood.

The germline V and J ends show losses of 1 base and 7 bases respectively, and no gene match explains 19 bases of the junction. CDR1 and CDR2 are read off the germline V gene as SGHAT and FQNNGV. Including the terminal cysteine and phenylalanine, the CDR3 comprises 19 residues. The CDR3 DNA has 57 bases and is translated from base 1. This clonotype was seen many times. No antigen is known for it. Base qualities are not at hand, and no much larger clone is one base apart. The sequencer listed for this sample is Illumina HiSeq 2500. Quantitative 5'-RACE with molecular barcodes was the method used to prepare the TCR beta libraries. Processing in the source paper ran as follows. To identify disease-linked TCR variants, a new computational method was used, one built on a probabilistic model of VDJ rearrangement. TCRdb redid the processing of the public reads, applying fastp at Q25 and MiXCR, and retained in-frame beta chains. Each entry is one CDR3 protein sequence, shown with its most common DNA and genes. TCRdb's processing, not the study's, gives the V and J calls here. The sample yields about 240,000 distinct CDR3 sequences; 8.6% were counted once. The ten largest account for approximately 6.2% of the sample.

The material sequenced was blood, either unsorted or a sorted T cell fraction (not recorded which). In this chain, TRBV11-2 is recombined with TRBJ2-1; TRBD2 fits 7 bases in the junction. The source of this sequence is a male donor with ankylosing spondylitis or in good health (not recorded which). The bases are TGTGCCAGCAGCTTAGTGGGCCCTTCGCCGGGACTACCGGGAAATGAGCAGTTCTTC. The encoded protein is CASSLVGPSPGLPGNEQFF. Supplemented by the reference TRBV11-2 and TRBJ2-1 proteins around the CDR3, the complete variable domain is EAGVAQSPRYKIIEKRQSVAFWCNPISGHATLYWYQQILGQGPKLLIQFQNNGVVDDSQLPKDRFSAERLKGVDSTLKIQPAKLEDSAVYLCASSLVGPSPGLPGNEQFFGPGTRLTVL.